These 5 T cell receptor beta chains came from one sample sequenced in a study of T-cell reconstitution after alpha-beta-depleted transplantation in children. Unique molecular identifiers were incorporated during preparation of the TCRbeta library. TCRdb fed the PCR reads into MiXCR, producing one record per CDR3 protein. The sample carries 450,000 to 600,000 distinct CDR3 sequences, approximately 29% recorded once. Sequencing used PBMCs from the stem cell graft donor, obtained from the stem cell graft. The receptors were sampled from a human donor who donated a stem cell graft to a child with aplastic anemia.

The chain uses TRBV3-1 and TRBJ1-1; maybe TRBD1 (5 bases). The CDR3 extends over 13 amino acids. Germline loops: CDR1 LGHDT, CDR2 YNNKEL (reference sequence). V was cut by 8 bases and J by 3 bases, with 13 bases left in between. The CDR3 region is CASGRVGDTEAFF. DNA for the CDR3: TGTGCCAGCGGCAGGGTTGGAGACACTGAAGCTTTCTTT. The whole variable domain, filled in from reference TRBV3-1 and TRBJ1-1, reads DTAVSQTPKYLVTQMGNDKSIKCEQNLGHDTMYWYKQDSKKFLKIMFSYNNKELIINETVPNRFSPKSPDKAHLNLHINSLELGDSAVYFCASGRVGDTEAFFGQGTRLTVV.

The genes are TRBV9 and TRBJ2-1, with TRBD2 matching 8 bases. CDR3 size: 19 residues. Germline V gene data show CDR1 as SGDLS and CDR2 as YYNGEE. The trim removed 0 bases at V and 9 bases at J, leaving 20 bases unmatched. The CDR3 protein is CASSVEGGTSGRRESEQFF. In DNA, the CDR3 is TGTGCCAGCAGCGTAGAGGGGGGAACGAGCGGGAGAAGGGAGAGTGAGCAGTTCTTC. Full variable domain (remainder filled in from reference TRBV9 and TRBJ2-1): DSGVTQTPKHLITATGQRVTLRCSPRSGDLSVYWYQQSLDQGLQFLIQYYNGEERAKGNILERFSAQQFPDLHSELNLSSLELGDSALYFCASSVEGGTSGRRESEQFFGPGTRLTVL.

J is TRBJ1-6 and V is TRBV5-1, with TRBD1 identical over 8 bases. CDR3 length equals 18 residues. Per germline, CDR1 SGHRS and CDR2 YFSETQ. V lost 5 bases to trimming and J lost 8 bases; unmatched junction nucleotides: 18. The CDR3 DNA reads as TGCGCCAGCAGGGTCCTCGGTGAAGGGGGGGACAGGCATTCACCCCTCCACTTT. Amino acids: CASRVLGEGGDRHSPLHF. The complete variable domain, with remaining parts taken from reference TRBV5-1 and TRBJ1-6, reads KAGVTQTPRYLIKTRGQQVTLSCSPISGHRSVSWYQQTPGQGLQFLFEYFSETQRNKGNFPGRFSGRQFSNSRSEMNVSTLELGDSALYLCASRVLGEGGDRHSPLHFGNGTRLTVT.

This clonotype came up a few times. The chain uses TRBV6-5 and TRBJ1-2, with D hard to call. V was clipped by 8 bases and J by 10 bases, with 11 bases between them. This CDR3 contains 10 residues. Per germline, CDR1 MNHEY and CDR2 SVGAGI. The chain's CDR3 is CASGEVDYTF. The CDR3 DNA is TGTGCCAGCGGGGAAGTTGACTACACCTTC.

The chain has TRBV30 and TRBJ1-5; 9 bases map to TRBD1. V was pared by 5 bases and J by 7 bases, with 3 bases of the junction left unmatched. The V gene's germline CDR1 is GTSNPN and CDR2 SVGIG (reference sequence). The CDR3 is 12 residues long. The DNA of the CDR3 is TGTGCCTGGCAGACAGGGGGACAGCCCCAGCATTTT. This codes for CAWQTGGQPQHF.